The 10 T cell receptor beta chains reported below all come from one sample, sequenced in a study of cytotoxic CD8 clonotypes in ibrutinib-treated CLL. Generated by immunoSEQ multiplex PCR, the TCRdb table keeps only in-frame clones and is missing some. The table lists some 140,000 clones, approximately 81% of them singletons. Sample: PBMCs, taken after 12 months of ibrutinib treatment. These receptors were collected from a human donor with chronic lymphocytic leukemia.

This clone turned up a few times. The gene calls are TRBV10-1 and TRBJ2-1, with D uncertain. Trimming removed 3 bases at V and 4 bases at J, with 7 bases between. Germline V lookup: CDR1 WNHNN, CDR2 SYGVQD (reference sequence). This CDR3 region has 13 residues. This CDR3 reads CASSERIYNEQFF. CDR3 bases: TGCGCCAGCAGTGAACGTATATACAATGAGCAGTTCTTC.

This chain uses TRBV28 with TRBJ1-2, with a tentative D call TRBD1 (6 bases). Germline V gene sequence: CDR1 MDHEN, CDR2 SYDVKM. This CDR3 spans 13 amino acids. Trimming removed 5 bases at V and 2 bases at J, with 9 bases between. CDR3 sequence reads: CASSPDRNYGYTF. CDR3 DNA: TGTGCCAGCAGTCCGGACAGAAACTATGGCTACACCTTC.

In its sample, this clone was seen a few times. The rearrangement links TRBV28 to TRBJ2-7, with no clear D. The CDR3 totals 14 residues. Deletions cut 1 base from V and 2 bases from J, with 9 bases between. CDR1 and CDR2 (germline): MDHEN, SYDVKM. This CDR3 reads CASSLSTGAYEQYF. DNA of the CDR3: TGTGCCAGCAGTTTATCGACTGGGGCCTACGAGCAGTACTTC.

This clone was observed many times. This chain uses TRBV4-2 with TRBJ2-1; D is uncertain. This CDR3 spans 15 amino acids. The V and J ends lost 0 bases and 0 bases respectively, with 6 bases between them. The germline CDR1 and CDR2 sequences are LGHNA and YNFKEQ. This CDR3 reads CASSQELSSYNEQFF. The CDR3 DNA is TGTGCCAGCAGCCAAGAGTTGAGCTCCTACAATGAGCAGTTCTTC.

V is TRBV11-2 and J is TRBJ2-1; unclear D gene. Per the germline V gene, CDR1 is SGHAT and CDR2 is FQNNGV. This CDR3 has 12 amino acids. V lost 1 base and J lost 6, with 4 bases in between. CDR3 sequence (DNA): TGTGCCAGCAGCTTAGTTCGCAATGAGCAGTTCTTC. Protein sequence: CASSLVRNEQFF.

The rearrangement links TRBV19 to TRBJ2-2, with 8 bases that match TRBD2. Germline CDR1 and CDR2: LNHDA and SQIVND (reference sequence). This CDR3 has 13 residues. The trim removed 6 bases at V and 9 bases at J, leaving 6 bases unmatched. The CDR3 nucleotides are TGTGCCAGTAGACCGGGGGGGGCTCGGGAGCTGTTTTTT. This gives the protein CASRPGGARELFF.

This sequence joins TRBV5-1 and TRBJ2-3, with 15 nucleotides matching TRBD2. Germline V gene lookup returns CDR1 SGHRS and CDR2 YFSETQ. Trimming took 4 bases from V and 3 from J; bases not matched to a gene: 6. The CDR3 runs to 17 residues. In nucleotides, the CDR3 is TGCGCCAGCAGCGCCGGACTAGCGGGAGGGCCGACAGATACGCAGTATTTT. Amino acids: CASSAGLAGGPTDTQYF.

The CDR3 loop reads CASSQAVQETQYF. DNA for the CDR3: TGCGCCAGCAGCCAAGCAGTTCAAGAGACCCAGTACTTC. The V call is TRBV4-3, the J call TRBJ2-5; D not resolved. The CDR3 runs 13 residues. Trimming took 1 base from V and 2 from J, leaving 5 bases between them. CDR1 is LGHNA and CDR2 is YSLEER in the germline V gene.

The V and J genes are TRBV4-2 and TRBJ2-1, with 10 bases lining up with TRBD2. CDR3 size: 16 residues. CDR1 and CDR2 (germline): LGHNA, YNFKEQ. The trim removed 0 bases at V and 2 bases at J, leaving 1 base unmatched. The CDR3 protein is CASSQDGTSAYNEQFF. DNA of the CDR3: TGTGCCAGCAGCCAAGATGGGACTAGCGCCTACAATGAGCAGTTCTTC.

In this sample, this clone turned up a few times. The chain combines TRBV7-9 with TRBJ1-5, with D unresolved. Trimming stripped 2 bases from V and 6 bases from J, with 8 bases between. The CDR3 length is 13 residues. Per the germline V gene, CDR1 is SEHNR and CDR2 is FQNEAQ (reference sequence). The CDR3 DNA is TGTGCCAGCAGCTTAATCTCCGGTCAGCCCCAGCATTTT. Protein sequence: CASSLISGQPQHF.